This TCR beta chain was found in a study of vaccination effects on CD4 cells after COVID-19 (dated 2022 in TCRdb). About the full investigation: Two doses of either the BNT162b2 or the mRNA-1273 mRNA SARS-CoV-2 vaccine were administered to participants. Altogether, around 11 COVID-19 convalescent patients and several SARS-CoV-2-naive healthy vaccine recipients made up the full study. The Oncomine TCR Beta short-read assay on an Illumina iSeq 100 was used to sequence cultures from other donors in the study. In both COVID-19 convalescent patients and infection-naive vaccine recipients, the study compared SARS-CoV-2 spike-specific CD4+ TCR repertoires from before mRNA vaccination with those from after it. The full study reports these points: The study was limited by a small number of convalescent patients, and early post-infection timepoints were lacking. Among healthy vaccine recipients, nearly all vaccine-induced clones were SARS-CoV-2 mono-reactive, and just 1 of 255 was cross-reactive with common cold coronaviruses. At late post-vaccination timepoints, both infection-induced and vaccine-induced clones showed marked clonal contraction, consistent with waning T cell responses.

In the ViraFEST assay, PBMC were stimulated with viral peptide pools, and antigen-specific CD4+ T cell clonotypes were then identified by expansion using TCR sequencing. After 10 to 11 days of culture, CD4+ T cells were isolated with the EasySep CD4+ T cell isolation kit. None of the healthy vaccine recipients had a prior SARS-CoV-2 infection, which was confirmed by nucleocapsid antibody tests that came back negative both before and after vaccination. A few million PBMC per well were cultured with roughly 10 ug/ml peptides in IMDM containing 5% human AB serum, approximately 10 IU/ml IL-2 and gentamicin. On days 3 and 7, half of the culture medium was replaced with fresh IL-2-containing medium. Unless otherwise noted, each peptide stimulation condition was cultured in triplicate wells. PBMC were separated from whole blood using Ficoll-Paque Plus gradient centrifugation and were then either cryopreserved at -140C or used fresh. The overlapping peptide pools covered the spike proteins of SARS-CoV-2 as well as those of the common cold coronaviruses HCoV-NL63, HCoV-OC43 and HCoV-229E. The QIAamp micro DNA kit was used to extract genomic DNA from the cultured CD4+ T cells.

From the cysteine up to the phenylalanine, the CDR3 has a length of 14 residues. The read is trimmed to its CDR3 DNA, 42 bases read in frame from base 1. Germline trimming amounts to 2 bases on V and 8 bases on J, with 4 as the count of junction bases outside the gene matches. For CDR1 and CDR2, the germline V gene lists MNHEY and SVGAGI. The library was generated by the immunoSEQ multiplex PCR assay. TCR beta CDR3 sequencing was performed on DNA from the cultured, isolated CD4+ T cells. Turning to the authors' computational methods: Non-productive TCR sequences were removed, reads were trimmed to the CDR3 region, and CDR3s of at least 7 amino acids were retained. Antigen-specific clonotypes were identified using the MANAFEST web app by comparison of expansion in peptide wells against reference cultures. To count as positive, a clone had to show expansion at FDR<0.05 compared with the reference and with all other wells, an odds ratio above 5, and a frequency above 0.1% in two replicate wells. A clonotype was defined as cross-reactive if the clonotype was significantly expanded both in SARS-CoV-2 spike wells and in at least one common cold coronavirus spike condition. CDR3 similarity was assessed by Levenshtein distance using the stringdist R package, and unrooted trees were constructed with ape in R 3.6.1. TCRdb re-hosts the immuneACCESS table, in-frame sequences only. Its copies lack some clones; in the studies checked, an unresolved V gene accounts for under half of them, and the cause for the rest is not known. The V and J calls and clone size were taken over from that table, and D and trimming were inferred from the DNA. This sample is represented by more than 50,000 clones; 81% of them were singletons. The ten largest clones represent about 2.7% of the sample.

A note on this clone: This clone's antigen is unknown. No base quality information exists; no much larger clone differs at one position.

The receptor's source is a human donor who received a COVID-19 vaccine. The starting material was CD4+ T cells from PBMCs cultured with HCoV-229E spike peptides, obtained before COVID-19 vaccination. The cell subset or site label on this specimen signifies: HCoV-229E spike overlapping peptide pool stimulation. The chain links TRBV6-5 with TRBJ2-2; 8 bases in the junction line up with TRBD1. For the CDR3, the sequence is CASSYDRGLGELFF. The sequenced DNA is TGTGCCAGCAGTTACGACAGGGGTTTAGGGGAGCTGTTTTTT.